What follows are 5 T cell receptor beta chains derived from one specimen sequenced in a study of PD-1 blockade in classical Hodgkin lymphoma (dated by TCRdb to the early 2020s). The library was prepared using the immunoSEQ multiplex PCR assay. As stored in TCRdb, this immuneACCESS dataset retains in-frame rearrangements with V and J assigned. A fraction of the clones does not appear; measured against another copy, unresolved V genes explain less than half of the discrepancy, and the remainder lacks a known reason. In this sample the table shows approximately 13,000 clones, around 80% of which occur a single time. The ten largest clonotypes hold almost 25% of the sample. The time point label corresponds to: cycle 1 day 1 (C1D1), immediately before nivolumab initiation. Every trial patient had relapsed after autologous stem cell transplantation, and cohorts A, B and C differed in prior brentuximab vedotin exposure.

Material: peripheral blood mononuclear cells (PBMCs), obtained at baseline. The receptors come from a human donor with classical Hodgkin lymphoma.

The table lists this clone with a few counts. The rearrangement uses TRBV7-8 and TRBJ1-5; 8 bases line up with TRBD1. This CDR3 contains 15 residues. Germline V lookup: CDR1 SGHVS, CDR2 FQNEAQ. J lost 2 bases, V lost 5 bases, and 5 bases had no gene match. The CDR3 DNA sequence: TGTGCCAGCAGCCAAGGGACAGGACGCAATCAGCCCCAGCATTTT. It yields the protein CASSQGTGRNQPQHF.

The chain uses TRBV5-1 and TRBJ2-6, with TRBD1 as a possible D gene (5 bases). Germline V gene lookup returns CDR1 SGHRS and CDR2 YFSETQ. Trimming stripped 4 bases from V and 2 bases from J, with 10 bases between. The CDR3 totals 15 residues. The CDR3, as DNA: TGCGCCAGCAGCCCCCAGGGAACTGGGGCCAACGTCCTGACTTTC. Protein product: CASSPQGTGANVLTF.

The DNA for the CDR3 is TGTGCCAGCAGTTACCTGGGGGGCAGCTATGGCTACACCTTC. It yields the protein CASSYLGGSYGYTF. The V gene is TRBV6-5, the J gene TRBJ1-2; possible D gene TRBD1, 6 bases. The CDR3 contains 14 residues. V lost 2 bases and J 4 bases, leaving 11 bases between the germline ends. Germline CDR1 is MNHEY and CDR2 is SVGAGI.

The chain employs TRBV11-2 and TRBJ1-3, with D possibly being TRBD1 (5 bases). This CDR3 is 17 amino acids long. The V gene's germline CDR1 is SGHAT and CDR2 FQNNGV. The V gene lost 3 bases and the J gene lost 3 bases, with 18 bases spanning the gap. CDR3 DNA sequence: TGTGCCAGCAGCTTGAGCCCCCCGGGACCCGGTGGAAACACCATATATTTT. Its protein is CASSLSPPGPGGNTIYF.

This chain joins TRBV4-3 and TRBJ2-3, with a tentative D call TRBD2 (5 bases). The CDR3 length is 16 residues. The V end lost 2 bases, the J end lost 1 base, and 13 bases lay between the germline ends. From germline, CDR1 is LGHNA and CDR2 YSLEER. CDR3 sequence reads: CASSQWRFGGTDTQYF. In nucleotides, the CDR3 is TGCGCCAGCAGCCAATGGAGGTTCGGAGGCACAGATACGCAGTATTTT.